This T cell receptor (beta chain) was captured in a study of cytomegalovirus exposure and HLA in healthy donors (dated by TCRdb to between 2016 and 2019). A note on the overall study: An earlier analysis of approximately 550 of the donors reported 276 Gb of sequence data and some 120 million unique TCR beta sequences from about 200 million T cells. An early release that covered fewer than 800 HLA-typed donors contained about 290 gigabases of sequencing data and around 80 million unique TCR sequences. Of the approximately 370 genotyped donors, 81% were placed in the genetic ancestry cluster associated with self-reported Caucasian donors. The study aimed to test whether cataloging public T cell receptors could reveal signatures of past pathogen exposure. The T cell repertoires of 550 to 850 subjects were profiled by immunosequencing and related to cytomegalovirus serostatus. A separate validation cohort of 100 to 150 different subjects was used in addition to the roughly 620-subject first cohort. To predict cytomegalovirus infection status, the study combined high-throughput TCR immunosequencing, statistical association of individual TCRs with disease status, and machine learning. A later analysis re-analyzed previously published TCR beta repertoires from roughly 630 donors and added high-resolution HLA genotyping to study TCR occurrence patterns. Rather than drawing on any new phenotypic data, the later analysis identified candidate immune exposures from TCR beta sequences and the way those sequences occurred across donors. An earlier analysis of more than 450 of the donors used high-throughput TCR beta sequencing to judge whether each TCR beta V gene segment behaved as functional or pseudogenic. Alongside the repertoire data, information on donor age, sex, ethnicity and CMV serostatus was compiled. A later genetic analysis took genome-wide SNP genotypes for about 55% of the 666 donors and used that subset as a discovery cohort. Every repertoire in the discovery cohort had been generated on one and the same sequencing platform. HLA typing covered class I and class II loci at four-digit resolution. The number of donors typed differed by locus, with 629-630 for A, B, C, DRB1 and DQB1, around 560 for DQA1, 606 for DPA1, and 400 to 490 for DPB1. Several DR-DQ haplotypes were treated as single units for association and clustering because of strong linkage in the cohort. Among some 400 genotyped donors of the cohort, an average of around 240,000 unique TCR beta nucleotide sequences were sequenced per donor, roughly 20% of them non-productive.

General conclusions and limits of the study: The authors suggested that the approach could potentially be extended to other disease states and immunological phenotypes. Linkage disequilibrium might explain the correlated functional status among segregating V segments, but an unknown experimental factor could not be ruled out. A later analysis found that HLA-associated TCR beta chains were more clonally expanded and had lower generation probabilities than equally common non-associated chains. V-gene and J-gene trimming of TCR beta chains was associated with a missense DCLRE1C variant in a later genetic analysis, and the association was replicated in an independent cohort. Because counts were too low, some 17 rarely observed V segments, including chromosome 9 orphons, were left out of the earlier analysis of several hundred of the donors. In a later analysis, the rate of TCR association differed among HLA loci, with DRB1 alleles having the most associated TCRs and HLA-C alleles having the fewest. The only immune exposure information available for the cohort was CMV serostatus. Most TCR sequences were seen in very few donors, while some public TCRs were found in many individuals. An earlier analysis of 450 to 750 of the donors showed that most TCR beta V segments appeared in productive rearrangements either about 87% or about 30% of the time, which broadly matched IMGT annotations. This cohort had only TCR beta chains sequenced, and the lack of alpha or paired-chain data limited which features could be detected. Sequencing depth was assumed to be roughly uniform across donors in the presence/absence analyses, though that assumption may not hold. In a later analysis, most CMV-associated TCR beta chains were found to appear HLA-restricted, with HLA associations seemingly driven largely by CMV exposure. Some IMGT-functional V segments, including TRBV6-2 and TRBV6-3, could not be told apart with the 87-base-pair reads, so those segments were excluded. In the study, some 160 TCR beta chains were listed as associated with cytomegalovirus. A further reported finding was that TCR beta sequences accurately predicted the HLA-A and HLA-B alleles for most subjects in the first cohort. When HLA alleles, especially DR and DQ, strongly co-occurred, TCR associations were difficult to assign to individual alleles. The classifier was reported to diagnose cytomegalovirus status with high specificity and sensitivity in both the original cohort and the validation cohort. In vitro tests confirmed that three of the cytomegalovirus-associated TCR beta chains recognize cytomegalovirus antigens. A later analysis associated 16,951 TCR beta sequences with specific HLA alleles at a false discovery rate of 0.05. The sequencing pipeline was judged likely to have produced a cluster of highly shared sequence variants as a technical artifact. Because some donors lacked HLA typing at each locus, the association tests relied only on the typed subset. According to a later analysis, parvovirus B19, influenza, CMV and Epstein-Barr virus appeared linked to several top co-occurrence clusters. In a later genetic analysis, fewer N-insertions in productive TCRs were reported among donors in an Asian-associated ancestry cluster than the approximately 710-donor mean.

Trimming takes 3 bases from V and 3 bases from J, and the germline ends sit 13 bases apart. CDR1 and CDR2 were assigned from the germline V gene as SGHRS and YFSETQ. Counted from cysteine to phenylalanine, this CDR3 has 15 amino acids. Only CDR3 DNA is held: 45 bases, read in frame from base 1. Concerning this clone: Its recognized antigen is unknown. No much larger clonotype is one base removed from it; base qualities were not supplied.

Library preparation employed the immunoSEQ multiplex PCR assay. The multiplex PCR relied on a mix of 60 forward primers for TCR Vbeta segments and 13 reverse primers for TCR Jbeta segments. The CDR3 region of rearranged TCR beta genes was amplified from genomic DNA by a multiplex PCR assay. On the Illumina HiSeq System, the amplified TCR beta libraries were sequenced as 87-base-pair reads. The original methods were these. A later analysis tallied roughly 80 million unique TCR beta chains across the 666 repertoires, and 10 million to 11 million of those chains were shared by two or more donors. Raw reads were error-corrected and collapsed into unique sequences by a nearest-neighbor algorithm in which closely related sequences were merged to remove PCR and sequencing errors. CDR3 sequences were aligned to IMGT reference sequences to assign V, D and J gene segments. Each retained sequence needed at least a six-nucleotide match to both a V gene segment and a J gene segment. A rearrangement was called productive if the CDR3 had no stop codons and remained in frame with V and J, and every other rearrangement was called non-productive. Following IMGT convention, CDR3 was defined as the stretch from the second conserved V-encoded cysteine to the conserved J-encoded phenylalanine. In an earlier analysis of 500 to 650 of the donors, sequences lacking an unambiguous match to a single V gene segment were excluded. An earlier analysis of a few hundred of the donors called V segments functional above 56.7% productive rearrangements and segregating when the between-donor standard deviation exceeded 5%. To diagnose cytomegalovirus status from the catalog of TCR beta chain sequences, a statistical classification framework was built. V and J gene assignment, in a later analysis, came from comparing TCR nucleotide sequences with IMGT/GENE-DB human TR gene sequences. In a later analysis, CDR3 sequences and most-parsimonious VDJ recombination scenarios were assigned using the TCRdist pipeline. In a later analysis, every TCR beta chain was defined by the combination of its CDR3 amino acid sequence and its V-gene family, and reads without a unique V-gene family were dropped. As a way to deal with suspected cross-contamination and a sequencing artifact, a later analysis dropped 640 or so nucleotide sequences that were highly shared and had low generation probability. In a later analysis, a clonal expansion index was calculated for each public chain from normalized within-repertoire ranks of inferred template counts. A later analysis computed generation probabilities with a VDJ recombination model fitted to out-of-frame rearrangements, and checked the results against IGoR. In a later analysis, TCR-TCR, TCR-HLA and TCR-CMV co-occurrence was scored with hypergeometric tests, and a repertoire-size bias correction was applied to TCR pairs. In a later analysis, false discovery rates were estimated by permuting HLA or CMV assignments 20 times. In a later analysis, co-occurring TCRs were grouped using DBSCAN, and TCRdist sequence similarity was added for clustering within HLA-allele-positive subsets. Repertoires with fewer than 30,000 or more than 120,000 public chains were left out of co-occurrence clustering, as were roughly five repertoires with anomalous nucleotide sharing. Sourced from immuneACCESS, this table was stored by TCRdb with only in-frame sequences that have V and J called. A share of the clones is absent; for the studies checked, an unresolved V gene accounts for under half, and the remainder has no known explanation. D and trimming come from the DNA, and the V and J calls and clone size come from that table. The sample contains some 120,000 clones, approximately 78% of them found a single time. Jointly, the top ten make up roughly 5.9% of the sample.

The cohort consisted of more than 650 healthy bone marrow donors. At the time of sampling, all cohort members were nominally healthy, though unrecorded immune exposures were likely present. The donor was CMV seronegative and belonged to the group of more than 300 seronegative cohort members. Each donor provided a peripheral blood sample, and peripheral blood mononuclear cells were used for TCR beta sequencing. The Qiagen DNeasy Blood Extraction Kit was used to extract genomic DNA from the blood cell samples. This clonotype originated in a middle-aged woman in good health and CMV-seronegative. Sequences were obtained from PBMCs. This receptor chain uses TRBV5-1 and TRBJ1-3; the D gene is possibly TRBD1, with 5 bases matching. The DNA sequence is TGCGCCAGCAGCTCACGACAGCAAATTGGAAACACCATATATTTT. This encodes CASSSRQQIGNTIYF.